The 25 T cell receptor beta chains presented below share a single source sample, sequenced in a study of post-analysis software for immune sequencing data. General observations from the study: Compared with controls, patients had more of 4 to 6 TRBV segments, including TRBV5-6, TRBV5-1 and TRBV20-1.

Their recognized antigens are unknown. Libraries were made from TCR beta cDNA, and they carried unique molecular identifiers. TCRdb reprocessed the PCR reads with MiXCR, giving one entry per CDR3 protein. The sample shows about 820,000 distinct CDR3 sequences, roughly 58% of them seen only once. Source material: blood. These receptor sequences come from a girl between 10 and 17 years old with multiple sclerosis.

The V gene is TRBV2, the J gene TRBJ2-5, with TRBD2 matching 8 bases. The ends lost 7 bases at V and 2 bases at J; junction bases unmatched: 3. CDR1 is SNHLY and CDR2 is FYNNEI in the germline V gene. CDR3 length: 13 residues. CDR3 amino acids: CASTGGDQETQYF. The CDR3 DNA sequence: TGTGCCAGCACGGGAGGGGATCAAGAGACCCAGTACTTC.

This chain uses TRBV12-3 or TRBV12-4 with TRBJ1-5; no firm D call. Trimming left V 5 bases short and J 3 bases short, with 8 bases between. The CDR3 is 13 residues long. The CDR3 nucleotides read TGTGCCAGCAGTCCTAGGACCAATCAGCCCCAGCATTTT. It is translated as CASSPRTNQPQHF.

Regarding this clonotype: One junction end does not reproduce the germline sequence, and a read error may be involved. The chain employs TRBV11-2 and TRBJ2-5; D is ambiguous. The CDR3 loop spans 13 amino acids. Germline V gene lookup returns CDR1 SGHAT and CDR2 FQNNGV. The CDR3 nucleotides are TGTGCGAGCAGTATTCGGCTCCAAGAGACCCAGTACTTC. Encoded protein: CASSIRLQETQYF. The full variable domain, rest sourced from reference TRBV11-2 and TRBJ2-5, is EAGVAQSPRYKIIEKRQSVAFWCNPISGHATLYWYQQILGQGPKLLIQFQNNGVVDDSQLPKDRFSAERLKGVDSTLKIQPAKLEDSAVYLCASSIRLQETQYFGPGTRLLVL.

J is TRBJ2-5 and V is TRBV12-3 or TRBV12-4; no reliable D call. The CDR3 sequence is 15 residues long. With 2 bases removed from V and 5 bases from J, the gap between germline ends came to 15 bases. CDR3 in DNA: TGTGCCAGCAGTTTATGGGGTCCTAAAGGGGAGACCCAGTACTTC. Translated, it gives CASSLWGPKGETQYF.

The rearrangement joins TRBV29-1 to TRBJ2-3; D remains unclear. The germline V and J ends were trimmed by 6 bases and 5 bases, with 9 bases remaining between them. The germline V gene encodes CDR1 SQVTM and CDR2 ANQGSEA. The CDR3 has 11 amino acids. The CDR3 sequence is CSVEFLDTQYF. The CDR3, as DNA: TGCAGCGTGGAGTTCTTAGATACGCAGTATTTT.

This clonotype was recorded a few times. This chain uses TRBV12-3 or TRBV12-4 with TRBJ2-7; possible D gene TRBD1, 5 bases. V lost 2 bases, J lost 2 bases, and 10 bases lay in between. The CDR3 totals 14 residues. CDR3 nucleotides: TGTGCCAGCAGTTTATTGCAGGGCCCCTACGAGCAGTACTTC. It is translated as CASSLLQGPYEQYF.

The CDR3 spells CASSLEGPRLPPRNTQYF. For the CDR3, the DNA is TGTGCCAGCAGCTTAGAGGGGCCAAGGCTGCCGCCACGGAATACGCAGTATTTT. The V call is TRBV7-9, the J call TRBJ2-3, with D possibly TRBD1 on 5 matching bases. Trimming cost V 1 base and J 7 bases, with 24 bases left between them. CDR3 size: 18 residues. Germline values: CDR1 SEHNR, CDR2 FQNEAQ (reference sequence). The whole variable domain, filled in from reference TRBV7-9 and TRBJ2-3, reads DTGVSQNPRHKITKRGQNVTFRCDPISEHNRLYWYRQTLGQGPEFLTYFQNEAQLEKSRLLSDRFSAERPKGSFSTLEIQRTEQGDSAMYLCASSLEGPRLPPRNTQYFGPGTRLTVL.

This clonotype has only a few counts. J is TRBJ2-5 and V is TRBV29-1, with D unresolved. With 3 bases removed from V and 1 base from J, the gap between germline ends came to 9 bases. The CDR3 is 13 amino acids. Germline values: CDR1 SQVTM, CDR2 ANQGSEA. This CDR3 is CSVDRGPQETQYF. CDR3 coding DNA: TGCAGCGTTGACCGAGGACCCCAAGAGACCCAGTACTTC. The full variable domain, in which reference TRBV29-1 and TRBJ2-5 provide the parts outside the CDR3, is SAVISQKPSRDICQRGTSLTIQCQVDSQVTMMFWYRQQPGQSLTLIATANQGSEATYESGFVIDKFPISRPNLTFSTLTVSNMSPEDSSIYLCSVDRGPQETQYFGPGTRLLVL.

CDR3 region: CASSVEGLGTNQPQHF. CDR3 DNA sequence: TGCGCCAGCAGCGTCGAGGGGCTCGGGACCAATCAGCCCCAGCATTTT. This sequence joins TRBV5-1 and TRBJ1-5, with a weak D call TRBD1 (5 bases). Looked up from germline, CDR1 is SGHRS and CDR2 is YFSETQ. V gave up 4 bases and J gave up 3 bases, with 17 bases separating them. The CDR3 spans 16 residues.

This clonotype was detected only a few times. The junction does not match germline at one end; this may be a read error. J is TRBJ2-5 and V is TRBV3-1; no reliable D call. Germline values: CDR1 LGHDT, CDR2 YNNKEL (reference sequence). This CDR3 is built from 14 residues. The CDR3 spells CASSQGRIQETQYF. CDR3 bases: TGTGCCAGCAGTCAAGGGCGGATACAAGAGACCCAGTACTTC.

The V gene is TRBV7-9, the J gene TRBJ2-7; 10 bases fit TRBD2. The assigned J gene may be wrong: the sequence end matches TRBJ2-5 better. Germline V gene data show CDR1 as SEHNR and CDR2 as FQNEAQ (reference sequence). This CDR3 spans 15 amino acids. Written as DNA, the CDR3 is TGTGCCAGCAGCCCTCAAGCGGGAGGGGAAGAGACCCAGTACTTC. Protein: CASSPQAGGEETQYF.

The rearrangement uses TRBV11-2 and TRBJ2-5, with 7 bases fitting TRBD2. The CDR3 length is 15 residues. In germline, CDR1 is SGHAT, CDR2 FQNNGV. V gave up 5 bases and J gave up 4 bases; unmatched junction bases: 10. CDR3 region: CASSQAGAPVETQYF. DNA for the CDR3: TGTGCCAGCAGCCAGGCGGGAGCGCCGGTAGAGACCCAGTACTTC.

The chain couples TRBV29-1 to TRBJ1-2; D gene ambiguous. The germline V gene has CDR1 SQVTM and CDR2 ANQGSEA. The V gene lost 0 bases and the J gene lost 8 bases, with 10 bases spanning the gap. The CDR3 extends over 12 amino acids. CDR3 protein: CSVEDVTTGYTF. CDR3 bases: TGCAGCGTTGAAGATGTGACGACGGGCTACACCTTC.

The chain links TRBV29-1 to TRBJ1-1; D uncertain. V lost 0 bases and J 3 bases, leaving 8 bases between the germline ends. The CDR3 covers 13 residues. Germline V lookup: CDR1 SQVTM, CDR2 ANQGSEA. In nucleotides, the CDR3 is TGCAGCGTTGAAGATCAACGGCACACTGAAGCTTTCTTT. This encodes CSVEDQRHTEAFF.

The rearrangement links TRBV27 to TRBJ1-6; D remains ambiguous. The CDR3 is 15 amino acids. V was trimmed by 6 bases and J by 7 bases, leaving 16 bases between them. From germline, CDR1 is MNHEY and CDR2 SMNVEV (reference sequence). CDR3 coding DNA: TGTGCCAGCAGCTCTCTGGACGGTTCGAATTCACCCCTCCACTTT. Its protein product is CASSSLDGSNSPLHF.

V is TRBV7-2 and J is TRBJ1-1; D might be TRBD1 (6 bases). Germline loops: CDR1 SGHTA, CDR2 FQGNSA. The ends were cut back, 3 bases at V and 8 bases at J, with 13 bases in the middle. The CDR3 extends over 13 amino acids. The CDR3 DNA follows: TGTGCCAGCAGCTTTCAACAGGGAAGCGAAGCTTTCTTT. Its protein is CASSFQQGSEAFF.

V gene TRBV5-1 combines with J gene TRBJ2-7; 10 nucleotides align to TRBD2. Unmatched junction bases numbered 3, after V lost 0 bases and J lost 0 bases. The germline V gene encodes CDR1 SGHRS and CDR2 YFSETQ. This CDR3 contains 16 residues. CDR3: CASSLASGSLSYEQYF. CDR3 DNA: TGCGCCAGCAGCTTGGCTAGCGGGAGCCTCTCCTACGAGCAGTACTTC.

The gene calls are TRBV7-2 and TRBJ1-1, with 7 bases that match TRBD1. The CDR3 totals 13 residues. The germline gives CDR1 SGHTA, CDR2 FQGNSA. Unmatched junction bases numbered 7, after V lost 1 base and J lost 11 bases. The CDR3: CASSLERGLLAFF. The CDR3, as DNA: TGTGCCAGCAGCTTAGAGAGGGGGCTGTTGGCTTTCTTT.

This clonotype showed up just once. The conserved closing phenylalanine or tryptophan is absent in this CDR3, likely reflecting a read error. The chain couples TRBV12-3 or TRBV12-4 to TRBJ2-5; 7 bases line up with TRBD1. The CDR3 sequence is 17 residues long. The V segment lost 2 bases and the J segment 1 base; nucleotides outside the gene matches: 10. The CDR3: CASSLWAMQGVQETQYV. The DNA of the CDR3 is TGTGCCAGCAGTTTATGGGCCATGCAGGGGGTCCAAGAGACCCAGTACGTC.

V gene TRBV18 combines with J gene TRBJ1-2; tentative D call: TRBD1 (5 bases). Per the germline V gene, CDR1 is KGHSH and CDR2 is LQKENI. The CDR3 contains 15 residues. The V end lost 3 bases, the J end lost 2 bases, and 13 bases lay between the germline ends. CDR3 in DNA: TGTGCCAGCTCACCTCGGGGCAGTCCAAACTATGGCTACACCTTC. Translating gives CASSPRGSPNYGYTF.

The chain couples TRBV28 to TRBJ2-3; 9 bases align to TRBD1. Germline V gene data show CDR1 as MDHEN and CDR2 as SYDVKM. V lost 4 bases and J lost 0; bases outside the gene matches: 2. CDR3 length equals 15 residues. CDR3 DNA: TGTGCCAGCAGTTGGGACAGGGAAAGCACAGATACGCAGTATTTT. Protein sequence: CASSWDRESTDTQYF.

This chain links TRBV20-1 with TRBJ1-2, with 10 bases that match TRBD1. CDR1 is DFQATT and CDR2 is SNEGSKA in the germline V gene (reference sequence). With 5 bases clipped from V and 3 bases from J, the junction kept 6 bases outside the gene matches. This CDR3 has 14 amino acids. CDR3: CSAGGQGLYYGYTF. CDR3 DNA sequence: TGCAGTGCTGGGGGACAGGGGCTGTACTATGGCTACACCTTC.

The V call is TRBV9, the J call TRBJ2-6; 7 positions match TRBD1. The J segment lost 0 bases and the V segment lost 3 bases, leaving 9 bases of the junction unmatched. The germline V gene has CDR1 SGDLS and CDR2 YYNGEE. This CDR3 is 18 amino acids long. The CDR3 DNA follows: TGTGCCAGCAGCGCATCCTCGGGACAGCCCTCTGGGGCCAACGTCCTGACTTTC. Translated, it gives CASSASSGQPSGANVLTF.

Only a few counts were recorded for this clonotype. The chain carries TRBV5-1 and TRBJ2-5; D is unclear. The CDR3 sequence is 15 residues long. The germline V gene has CDR1 SGHRS and CDR2 YFSETQ. Trimming took 2 bases from V and 2 from J, leaving 13 bases between them. The CDR3 here is CASSFRHPGQETQYF. The CDR3 DNA follows: TGCGCCAGCAGCTTCCGGCACCCTGGTCAAGAGACCCAGTACTTC.

The chain links TRBV20-1 to TRBJ2-5; possible D gene TRBD2, 6 bases. The germline V gene encodes CDR1 DFQATT and CDR2 SNEGSKA (reference sequence). The CDR3 totals 14 residues. Trimming removed 1 base at V and 4 bases at J, with 13 bases between. The CDR3 DNA reads TGCAGTGCTAGAGCTCCGTGGGAGGTAGAGACCCAGTACTTC. Amino acid sequence: CSARAPWEVETQYF.